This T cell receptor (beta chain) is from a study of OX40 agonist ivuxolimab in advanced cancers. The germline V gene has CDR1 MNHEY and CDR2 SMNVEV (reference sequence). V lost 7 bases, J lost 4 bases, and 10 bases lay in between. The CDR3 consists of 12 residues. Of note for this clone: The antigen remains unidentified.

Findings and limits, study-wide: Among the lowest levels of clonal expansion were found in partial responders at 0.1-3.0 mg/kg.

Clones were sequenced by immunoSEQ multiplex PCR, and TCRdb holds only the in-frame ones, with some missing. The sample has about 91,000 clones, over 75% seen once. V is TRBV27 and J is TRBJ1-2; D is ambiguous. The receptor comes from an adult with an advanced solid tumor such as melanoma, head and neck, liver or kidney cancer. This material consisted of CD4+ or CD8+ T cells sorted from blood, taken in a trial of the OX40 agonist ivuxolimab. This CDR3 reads CASKGVGYGYTF. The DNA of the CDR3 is TGTGCCAGCAAGGGCGTCGGCTATGGCTACACCTTC.